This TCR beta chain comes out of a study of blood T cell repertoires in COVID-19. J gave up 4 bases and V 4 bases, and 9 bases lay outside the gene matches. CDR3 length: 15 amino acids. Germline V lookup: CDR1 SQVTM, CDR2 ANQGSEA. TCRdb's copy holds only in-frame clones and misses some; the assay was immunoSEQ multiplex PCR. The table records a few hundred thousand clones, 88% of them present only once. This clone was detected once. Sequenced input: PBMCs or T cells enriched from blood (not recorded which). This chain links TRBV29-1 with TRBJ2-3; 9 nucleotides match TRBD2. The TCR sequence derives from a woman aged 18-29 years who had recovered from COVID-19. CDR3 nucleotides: TGCAGCGTTGTCAACAGCGGGGGGATCCCAGATACGCAGTATTTT. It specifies CSVVNSGGIPDTQYF.